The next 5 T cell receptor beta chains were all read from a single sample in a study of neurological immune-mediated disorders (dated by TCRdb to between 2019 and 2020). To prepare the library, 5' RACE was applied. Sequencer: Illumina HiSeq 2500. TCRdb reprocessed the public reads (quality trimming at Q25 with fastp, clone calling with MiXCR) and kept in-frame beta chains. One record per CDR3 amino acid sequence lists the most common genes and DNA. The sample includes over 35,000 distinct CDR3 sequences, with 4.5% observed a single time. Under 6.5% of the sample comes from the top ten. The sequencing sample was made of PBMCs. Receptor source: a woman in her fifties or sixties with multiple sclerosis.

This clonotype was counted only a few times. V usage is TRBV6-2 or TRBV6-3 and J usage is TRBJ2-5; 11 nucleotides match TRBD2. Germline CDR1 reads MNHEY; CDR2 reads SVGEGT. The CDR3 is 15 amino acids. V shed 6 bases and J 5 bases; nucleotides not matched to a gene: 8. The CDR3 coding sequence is TGTGCCAGCAGCAATAGCGGGAGGGCTTTTGAGACCCAGTACTTC. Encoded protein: CASSNSGRAFETQYF.

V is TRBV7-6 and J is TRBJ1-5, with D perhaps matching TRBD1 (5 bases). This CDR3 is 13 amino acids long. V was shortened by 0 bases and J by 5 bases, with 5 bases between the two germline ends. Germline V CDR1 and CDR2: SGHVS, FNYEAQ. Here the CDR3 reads CASSLAGDQPQHF. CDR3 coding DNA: TGTGCCAGCAGCTTAGCGGGGGATCAGCCCCAGCATTTT.

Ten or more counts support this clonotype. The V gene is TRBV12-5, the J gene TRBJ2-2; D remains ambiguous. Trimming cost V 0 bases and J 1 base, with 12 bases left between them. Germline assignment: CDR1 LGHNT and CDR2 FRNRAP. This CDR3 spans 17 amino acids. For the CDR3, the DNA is TGTGCTAGTGGTTTGGTACGTGAGGCGAGGAACACCGGGGAGCTGTTTTTT. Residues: CASGLVREARNTGELFF.

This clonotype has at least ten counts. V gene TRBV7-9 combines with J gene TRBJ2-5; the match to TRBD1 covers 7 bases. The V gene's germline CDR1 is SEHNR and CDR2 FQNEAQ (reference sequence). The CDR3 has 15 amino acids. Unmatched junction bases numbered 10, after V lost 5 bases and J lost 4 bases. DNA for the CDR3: TGTGCCAGCAGCCCCCGAGGGGGCGACGGAGAGACCCAGTACTTC. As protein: CASSPRGGDGETQYF.

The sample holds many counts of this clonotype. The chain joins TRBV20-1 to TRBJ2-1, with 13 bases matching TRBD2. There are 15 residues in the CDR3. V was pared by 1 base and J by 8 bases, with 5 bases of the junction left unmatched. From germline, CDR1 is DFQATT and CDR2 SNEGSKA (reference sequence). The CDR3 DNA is TGCAGTGCTAGAGTTAGACTAGCGGGAGGCGATGAGCAGTTCTTC. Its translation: CSARVRLAGGDEQFF.